This T cell receptor beta chain was documented in a study of blood T cell repertoires in COVID-19. Study context: Spain, Italy and the United States supplied samples that represented acute and convalescent COVID-19. PBMCs, B-cell-depleted T cells, or T cells were the source of the cDNA or gDNA that made up the material.

Trimming took 5 bases from V and 3 from J; bases not matched to a gene: 4. The CDR3 loop spans 15 amino acids. Germline assignment: CDR1 SEHNR and CDR2 FQNEAQ (reference sequence). Authors' data handling: Amplifying reference gene primers gave estimates of nucleated cell counts. TCRdb's table, derived via immunoSEQ multiplex PCR, lists solely in-frame clones and lacks some. D and trimming come from the DNA, and the V and J calls and clone size come from that table. This table holds roughly 200,000 clones, about 78% found once. The chain carries TRBV7-9 and TRBJ2-3; TRBD2 aligns across 11 bases. The specimen was peripheral blood. The sequence was collected from a woman in her forties or fifties with active or convalescent COVID-19. CDR3 region: CASSTRLAGTDTQYF. DNA for the CDR3: TGTGCCAGCAGCACCAGACTAGCGGGGACAGATACGCAGTATTTT. Full variable domain (rest looked up from reference TRBV7-9 and TRBJ2-3): DTGVSQNPRHKITKRGQNVTFRCDPISEHNRLYWYRQTLGQGPEFLTYFQNEAQLEKSRLLSDRFSAERPKGSFSTLEIQRTEQGDSAMYLCASSTRLAGTDTQYFGPGTRLTVL.